The 9 T cell receptor beta chains listed next were all sequenced from one sample in a study of T cell responses to AZD1222 COVID-19 vaccine (dated by TCRdb to the early 2020s). Libraries were made using the immunoSEQ multiplex PCR assay. Held by TCRdb, this immuneACCESS table contains in-frame sequences only and omits some clones. Under half of the omission traces to an unresolved V gene where checked; the cause of the rest is unknown. The sample table lists 150,000 to 200,000 clones, more than 85% of them with a count of one. The top ten clonotypes cover about 3.9% of the sample. The time point label here, explained by the study, means: baseline before first vaccination. The material sequenced was peripheral blood, taken on day 0 of AZD1222 vaccination. The receptor set was obtained from an adult in good health.

The chain combines TRBV27 with TRBJ2-7; no definite D call. Germline V lookup: CDR1 MNHEY, CDR2 SMNVEV (reference sequence). The CDR3 length is 14 residues. V gave up 8 bases and J gave up 3 bases, with 17 bases separating them. The CDR3 spells CASDLTAAVYEQYF. Written as DNA, the CDR3 is TGTGCCAGCGATCTTACGGCGGCCGTCTACGAGCAGTACTTC.

J is TRBJ1-1 and V is TRBV29-1, with unresolved D. The CDR3 runs to 12 residues. The germline V and J ends were trimmed by 4 bases and 6 bases, with 12 bases remaining between them. Germline CDR1 is SQVTM and CDR2 is ANQGSEA. The CDR3 nucleotides read TGCAGCGTTGCCCGGGGTACCTCTGAAGCTTTCTTT. Protein: CSVARGTSEAFF. Full variable domain (missing parts from reference TRBV29-1 and TRBJ1-1): SAVISQKPSRDICQRGTSLTIQCQVDSQVTMMFWYRQQPGQSLTLIATANQGSEATYESGFVIDKFPISRPNLTFSTLTVSNMSPEDSSIYLCSVARGTSEAFFGQGTRLTVV.

This chain links TRBV18 with TRBJ1-1; D unresolved. The ends were cut back, 3 bases at V and 3 bases at J, with 11 bases in the middle. The CDR3 sequence is 14 residues long. CDR1 KGHSH and CDR2 LQKENI come from the germline V gene. Here the CDR3 DNA reads TGTGCCAGCTCACCTTCAAACGGCCACACTGAAGCTTTCTTT. Residues: CASSPSNGHTEAFF.

The chain combines TRBV6-4 with TRBJ1-1; TRBD1 aligns across 10 bases. The CDR3 spans 14 residues. J gave up 10 bases and V 3 bases, and 8 bases lay outside the gene matches. Germline V gene data show CDR1 as MRHNA and CDR2 as SNTAGT. The DNA of the CDR3 is TGTGCCAGCAGTGAGAGACAGGGGGCCGAGGGAGCTTTCTTT. Translation gives CASSERQGAEGAFF.

The J gene is TRBJ2-2, the V gene TRBV5-4; D gene uncertain. Germline loops: CDR1 SGHNT, CDR2 YYREEE (reference sequence). This CDR3 contains 12 residues. V lost 1 base and J 4 bases, leaving 2 bases between the germline ends. The chain's CDR3 is CASSLSTGELFF. Written as DNA, the CDR3 is TGTGCCAGCAGCTTGTCCACCGGGGAGCTGTTTTTT.

The rearrangement links TRBV6-2 or TRBV6-3 to TRBJ2-2; 10 nucleotides align to TRBD1. The CDR3 contains 16 residues. Germline assignment: CDR1 MNHEY and CDR2 SVGEGT. With 4 bases clipped from V and 3 bases from J, the junction kept 5 bases outside the gene matches. In nucleotides, the CDR3 is TGTGCCAGCAGTTCAGCCGGGACAGGGGACACCGGGGAGCTGTTTTTT. Protein sequence: CASSSAGTGDTGELFF.

The chain recombines TRBV5-4 with TRBJ2-1; 10 bases align to TRBD1. Germline V gives CDR1 SGHNT, CDR2 YYREEE (reference sequence). The CDR3 contains 15 residues. V lost 3 bases, J lost 4 bases, and 4 bases stayed unmatched. The CDR3 coding sequence is TGTGCCAGCAGCTCGGACAGGGGGTTGTACAATGAGCAGTTCTTC. It translates to CASSSDRGLYNEQFF.

The chain's CDR3 is CASRQVSGNTIYF. CDR3 coding DNA: TGTGCCAGCCGACAAGTCTCTGGAAACACCATATATTTT. J is TRBJ1-3 and V is TRBV19; D unresolved. This CDR3 is built from 13 residues. Trimming pared 9 bases from V and 0 bases from J, leaving 9 bases between. Germline CDR1 LNHDA, CDR2 SQIVND (reference sequence).

CDR3 amino acids: CASSPGTNYGYTF. The DNA of the CDR3 is TGCGCCAGCAGTCCCGGGACGAACTATGGCTACACCTTC. The chain is built from TRBV10-1 and TRBJ1-2, with D tentatively TRBD1 (5 bases). Germline V lookup: CDR1 WNHNN, CDR2 SYGVQD (reference sequence). The CDR3 runs to 13 residues. Trimming took 5 bases from V and 2 from J, leaving 9 bases between them.